This T cell receptor beta chain was captured in a study of cytomegalovirus exposure and HLA in healthy donors. Note on this clone: Its matching antigen is unknown.

Study-wide findings and caveats: TCR beta V- and J-gene trimming was later associated with a missense DCLRE1C variant.

The PCR ran on 60 Vbeta and 13 Jbeta primers. TCRdb's table, derived via immunoSEQ multiplex PCR, lists solely in-frame clones and lacks some. The data show 99,000 or so clones, with over 65% seen just once and more than 8% held by the top ten. CDR3 length equals 15 residues. Trimming removed 7 bases from V and 3 bases from J; junction bases left unmatched: 11. Germline lookup yields CDR1 SQVTM and CDR2 ANQGSEA. Sequenced: PBMCs. The chain joins TRBV29-1 to TRBJ2-3, with TRBD2 matching over 9 bases. The receptor comes from a man aged 40-50 years in good health and CMV-seropositive. CDR3 DNA sequence: TGCAGCGGCCGTGGGACTAGCTGGGGTACAGATACGCAGTATTTT. Protein sequence: CSGRGTSWGTDTQYF.